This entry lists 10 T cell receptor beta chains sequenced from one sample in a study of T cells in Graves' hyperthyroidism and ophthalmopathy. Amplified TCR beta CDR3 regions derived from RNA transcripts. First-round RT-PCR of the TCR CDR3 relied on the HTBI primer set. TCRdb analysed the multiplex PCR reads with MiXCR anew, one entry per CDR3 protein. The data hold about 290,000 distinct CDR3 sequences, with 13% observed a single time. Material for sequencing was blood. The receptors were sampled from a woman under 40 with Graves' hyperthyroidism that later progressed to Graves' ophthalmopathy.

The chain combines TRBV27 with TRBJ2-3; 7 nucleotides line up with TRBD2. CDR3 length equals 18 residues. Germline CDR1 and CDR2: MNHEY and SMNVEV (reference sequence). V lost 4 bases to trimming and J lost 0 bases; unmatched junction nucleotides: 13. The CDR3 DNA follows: TGTGCCAGCAGTTCCCTTGGGGTAGCGGGCCCTAGCACAGATACGCAGTATTTT. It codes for CASSSLGVAGPSTDTQYF.

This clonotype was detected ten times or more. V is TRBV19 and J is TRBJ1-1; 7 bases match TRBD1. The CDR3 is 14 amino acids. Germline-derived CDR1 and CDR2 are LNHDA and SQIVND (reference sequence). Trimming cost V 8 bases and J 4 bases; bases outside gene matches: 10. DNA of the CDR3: TGTGCCAGTTGCGCGGGACAGTGGGCCACTGAAGCTTTCTTT. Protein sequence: CASCAGQWATEAFF. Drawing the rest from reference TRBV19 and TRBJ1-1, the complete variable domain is DGGITQSPKYLFRKEGQNVTLSCEQNLNHDAMYWYRQDPGQGLRLIYYSQIVNDFQKGDIAEGYSVSREKKESFPLTVTSAQKNPTAFYLCASCAGQWATEAFFGQGTRLTVV.

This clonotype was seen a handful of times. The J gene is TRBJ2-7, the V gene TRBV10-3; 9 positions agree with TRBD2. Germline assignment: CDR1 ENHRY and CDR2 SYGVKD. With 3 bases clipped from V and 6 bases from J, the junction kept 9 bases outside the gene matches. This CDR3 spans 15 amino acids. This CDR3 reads CAISESPSGASEQYF. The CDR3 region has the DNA TGTGCCATCAGTGAATCCCCTAGCGGGGCTTCCGAGCAGTACTTC.

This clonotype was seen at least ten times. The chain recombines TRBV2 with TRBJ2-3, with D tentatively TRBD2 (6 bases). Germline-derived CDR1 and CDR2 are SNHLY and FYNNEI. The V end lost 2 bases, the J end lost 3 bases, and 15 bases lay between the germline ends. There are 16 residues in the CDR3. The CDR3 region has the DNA TGTGCCAGCAGTGAACCGCGACTAGATCGAACAGATACGCAGTATTTT. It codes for CASSEPRLDRTDTQYF.

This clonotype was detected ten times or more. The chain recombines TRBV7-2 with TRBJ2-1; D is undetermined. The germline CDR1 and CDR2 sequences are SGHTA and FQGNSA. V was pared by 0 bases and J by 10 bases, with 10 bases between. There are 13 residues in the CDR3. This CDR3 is CASSLASSREQFF. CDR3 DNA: TGTGCCAGCAGCTTAGCCTCCAGCCGGGAGCAGTTCTTC.

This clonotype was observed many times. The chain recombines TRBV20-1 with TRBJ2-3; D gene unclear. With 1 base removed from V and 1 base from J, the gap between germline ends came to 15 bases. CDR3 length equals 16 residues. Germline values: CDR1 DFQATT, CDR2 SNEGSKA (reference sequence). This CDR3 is CSARGIGNSGTDTQYF. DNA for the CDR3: TGCAGTGCTAGAGGAATAGGAAATTCGGGCACAGATACGCAGTATTTT.

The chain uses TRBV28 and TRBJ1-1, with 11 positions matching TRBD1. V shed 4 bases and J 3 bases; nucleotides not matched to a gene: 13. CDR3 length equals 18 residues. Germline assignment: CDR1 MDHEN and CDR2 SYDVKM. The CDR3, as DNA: TGTGCCAGCAGTTACCTCCGGGGACAGGGGGGATTTGACACTGAAGCTTTCTTT. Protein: CASSYLRGQGGFDTEAFF.

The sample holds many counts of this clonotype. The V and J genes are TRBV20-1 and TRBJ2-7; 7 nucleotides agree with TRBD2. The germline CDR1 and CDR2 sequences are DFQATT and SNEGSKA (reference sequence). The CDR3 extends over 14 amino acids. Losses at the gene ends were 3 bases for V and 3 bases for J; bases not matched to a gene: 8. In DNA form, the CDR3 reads TGCAGTGCTAGTCCTGAACTAGCGTACTACGAGCAGTACTTC. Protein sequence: CSASPELAYYEQYF.

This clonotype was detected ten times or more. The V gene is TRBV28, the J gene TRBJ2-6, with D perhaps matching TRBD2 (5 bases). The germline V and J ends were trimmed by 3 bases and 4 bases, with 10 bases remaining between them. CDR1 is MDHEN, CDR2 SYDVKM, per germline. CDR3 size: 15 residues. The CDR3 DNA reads TGTGCCAGCAGTTTGACGGGGTTCGGGGCCAACGTCCTGACTTTC. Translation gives CASSLTGFGANVLTF.

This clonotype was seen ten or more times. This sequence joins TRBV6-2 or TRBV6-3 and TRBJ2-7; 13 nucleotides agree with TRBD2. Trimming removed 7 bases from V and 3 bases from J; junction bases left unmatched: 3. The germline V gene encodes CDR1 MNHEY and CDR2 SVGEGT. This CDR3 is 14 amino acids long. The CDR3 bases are TGTGCCAGCAAACGGACTAGCGGGAGCTACGAGCAGTACTTC. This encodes CASKRTSGSYEQYF.